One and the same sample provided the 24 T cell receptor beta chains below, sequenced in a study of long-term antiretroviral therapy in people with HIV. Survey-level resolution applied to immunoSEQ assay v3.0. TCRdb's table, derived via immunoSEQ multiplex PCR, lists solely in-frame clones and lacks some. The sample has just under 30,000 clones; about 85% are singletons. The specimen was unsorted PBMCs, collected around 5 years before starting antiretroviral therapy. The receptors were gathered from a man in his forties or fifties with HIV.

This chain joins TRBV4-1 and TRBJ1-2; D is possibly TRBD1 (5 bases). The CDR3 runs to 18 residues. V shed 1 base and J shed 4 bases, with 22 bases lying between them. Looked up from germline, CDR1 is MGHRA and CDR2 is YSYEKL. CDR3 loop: CASSQVPGGEQASYGYTF. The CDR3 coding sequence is TGCGCCAGCAGCCAAGTACCGGGAGGGGAACAGGCCTCCTATGGCTACACCTTC.

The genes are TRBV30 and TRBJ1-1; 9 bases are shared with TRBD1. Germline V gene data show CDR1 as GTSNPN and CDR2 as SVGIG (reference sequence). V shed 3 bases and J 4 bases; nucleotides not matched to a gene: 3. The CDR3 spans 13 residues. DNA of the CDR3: TGTGCCTGGAGCCAGACAGGGGGCACTGAAGCTTTCTTT. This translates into CAWSQTGGTEAFF.

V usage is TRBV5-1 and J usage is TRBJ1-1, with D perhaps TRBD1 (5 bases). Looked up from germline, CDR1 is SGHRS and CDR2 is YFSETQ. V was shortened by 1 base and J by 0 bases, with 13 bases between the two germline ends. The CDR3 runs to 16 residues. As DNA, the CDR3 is TGCGCCAGCAGCTTGTTACGGGACGGGTTGAACACTGAAGCTTTCTTT. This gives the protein CASSLLRDGLNTEAFF.

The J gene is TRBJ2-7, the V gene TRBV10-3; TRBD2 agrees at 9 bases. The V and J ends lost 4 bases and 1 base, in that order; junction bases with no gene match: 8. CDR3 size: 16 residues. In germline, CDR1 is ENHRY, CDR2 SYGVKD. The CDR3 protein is CAISVRGLASSYEQYF. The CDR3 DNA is TGTGCCATCAGTGTTAGAGGACTAGCGAGTTCCTACGAGCAGTACTTC.

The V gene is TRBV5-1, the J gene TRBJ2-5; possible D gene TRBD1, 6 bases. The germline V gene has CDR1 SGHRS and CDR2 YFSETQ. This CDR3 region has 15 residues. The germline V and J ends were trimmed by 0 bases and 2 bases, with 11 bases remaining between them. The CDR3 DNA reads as TGCGCCAGCAGCTTGGGAGGGGGTACTCAAGAGACCCAGTACTTC. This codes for CASSLGGGTQETQYF.

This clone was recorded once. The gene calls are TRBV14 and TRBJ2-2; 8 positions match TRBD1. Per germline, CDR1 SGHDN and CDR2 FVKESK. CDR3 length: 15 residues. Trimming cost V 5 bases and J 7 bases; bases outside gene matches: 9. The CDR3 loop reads CASSKQTGVNGELFF. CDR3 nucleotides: TGTGCCAGCAGCAAACAGACAGGGGTGAACGGGGAGCTGTTTTTT.

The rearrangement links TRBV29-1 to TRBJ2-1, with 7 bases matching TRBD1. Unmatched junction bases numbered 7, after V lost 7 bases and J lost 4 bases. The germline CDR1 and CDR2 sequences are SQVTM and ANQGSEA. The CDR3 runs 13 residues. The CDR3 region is CSAGQDRYNEQFF. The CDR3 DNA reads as TGCAGCGCCGGACAGGATCGTTACAATGAGCAGTTCTTC.

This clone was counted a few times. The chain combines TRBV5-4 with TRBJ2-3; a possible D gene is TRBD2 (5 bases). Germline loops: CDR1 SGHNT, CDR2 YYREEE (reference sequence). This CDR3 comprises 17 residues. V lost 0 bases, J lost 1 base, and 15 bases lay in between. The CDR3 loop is CASSLDRISDGTDTQYF. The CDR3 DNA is TGTGCCAGCAGCTTGGATCGGATTAGCGACGGCACAGATACGCAGTATTTT.

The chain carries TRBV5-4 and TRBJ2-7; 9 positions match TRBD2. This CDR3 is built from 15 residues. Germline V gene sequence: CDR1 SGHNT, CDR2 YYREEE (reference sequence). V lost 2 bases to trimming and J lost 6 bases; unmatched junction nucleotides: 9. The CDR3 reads CASSLFGGRATEQYF. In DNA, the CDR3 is TGTGCCAGCAGCTTATTTGGCGGGAGGGCCACCGAGCAGTACTTC.

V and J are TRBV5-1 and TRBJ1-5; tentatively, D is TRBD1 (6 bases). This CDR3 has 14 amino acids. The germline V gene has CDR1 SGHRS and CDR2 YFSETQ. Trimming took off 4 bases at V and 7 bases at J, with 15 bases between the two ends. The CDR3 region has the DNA TGCGCCAGCAGCGCCTTATCAGGGGTGCAGCCCCAGCATTTT. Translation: CASSALSGVQPQHF.

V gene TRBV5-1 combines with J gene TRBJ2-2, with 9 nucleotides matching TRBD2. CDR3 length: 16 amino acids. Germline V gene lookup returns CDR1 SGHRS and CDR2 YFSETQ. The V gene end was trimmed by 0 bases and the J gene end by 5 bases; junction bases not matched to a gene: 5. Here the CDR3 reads CASSLVGGGETGELFF. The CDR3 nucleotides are TGCGCCAGCAGCTTGGTTGGCGGGGGGGAGACCGGGGAGCTGTTTTTT.

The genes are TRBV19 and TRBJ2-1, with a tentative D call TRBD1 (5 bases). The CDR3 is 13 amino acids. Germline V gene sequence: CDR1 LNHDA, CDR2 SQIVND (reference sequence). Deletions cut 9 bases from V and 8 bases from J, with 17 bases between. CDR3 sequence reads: CASVDNPSDEQFF. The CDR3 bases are TGTGCCAGCGTGGACAACCCGTCAGATGAGCAGTTCTTC.

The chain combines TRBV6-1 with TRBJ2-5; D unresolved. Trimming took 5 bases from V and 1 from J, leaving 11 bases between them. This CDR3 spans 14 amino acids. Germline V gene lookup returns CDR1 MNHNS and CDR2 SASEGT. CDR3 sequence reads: CASSSQRLQETQYF. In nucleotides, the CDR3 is TGTGCCAGCAGTTCTCAACGGCTCCAAGAGACCCAGTACTTC.

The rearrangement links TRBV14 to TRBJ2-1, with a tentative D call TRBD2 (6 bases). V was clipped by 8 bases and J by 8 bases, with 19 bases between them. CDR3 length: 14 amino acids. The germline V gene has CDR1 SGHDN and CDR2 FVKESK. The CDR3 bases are TGTGCCAGCGGGGTGGGACTCAACTTCCATGAGCAGTTCTTC. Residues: CASGVGLNFHEQFF.

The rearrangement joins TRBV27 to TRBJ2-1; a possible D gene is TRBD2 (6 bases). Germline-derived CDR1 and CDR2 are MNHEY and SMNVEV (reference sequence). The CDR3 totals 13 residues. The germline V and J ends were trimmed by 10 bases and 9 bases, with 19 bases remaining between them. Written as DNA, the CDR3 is TGTGCCACGAGGACGGGGGTGGCCGGTGAGCAGTTCTTC. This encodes CATRTGVAGEQFF.

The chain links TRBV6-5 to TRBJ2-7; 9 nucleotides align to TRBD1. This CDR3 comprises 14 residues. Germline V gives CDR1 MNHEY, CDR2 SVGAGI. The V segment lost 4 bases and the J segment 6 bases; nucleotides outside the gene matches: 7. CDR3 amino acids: CASSLTGGRIEQYF. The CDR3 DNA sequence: TGTGCCAGCAGTTTGACAGGGGGTCGGATCGAGCAGTACTTC.

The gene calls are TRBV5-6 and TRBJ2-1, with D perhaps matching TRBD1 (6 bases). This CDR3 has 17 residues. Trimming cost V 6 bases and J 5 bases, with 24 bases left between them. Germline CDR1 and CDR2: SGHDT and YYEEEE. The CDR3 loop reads CASTLITGWGKDNEQFF. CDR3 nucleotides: TGTGCCAGCACCCTAATAACAGGGTGGGGGAAGGACAATGAGCAGTTCTTC.

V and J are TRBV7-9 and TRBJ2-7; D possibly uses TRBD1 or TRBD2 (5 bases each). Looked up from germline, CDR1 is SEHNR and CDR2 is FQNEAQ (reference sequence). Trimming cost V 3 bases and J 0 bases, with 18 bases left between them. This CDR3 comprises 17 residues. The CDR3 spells CASSLGPDGTSSYEQYF. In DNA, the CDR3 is TGTGCCAGCAGCTTGGGACCGGACGGAACAAGCTCCTACGAGCAGTACTTC.

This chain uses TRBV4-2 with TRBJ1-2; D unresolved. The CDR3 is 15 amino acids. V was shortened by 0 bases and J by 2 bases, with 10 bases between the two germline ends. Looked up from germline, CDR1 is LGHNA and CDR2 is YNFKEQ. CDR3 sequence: CASSQDFTANYGYTF. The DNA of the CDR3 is TGTGCCAGCAGCCAAGATTTTACAGCGAACTATGGCTACACCTTC.

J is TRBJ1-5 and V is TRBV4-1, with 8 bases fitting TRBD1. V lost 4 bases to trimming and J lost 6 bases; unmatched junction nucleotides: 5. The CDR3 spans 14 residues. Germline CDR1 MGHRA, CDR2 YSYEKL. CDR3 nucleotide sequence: TGCGCCAGCAGCCCGCGGACAGGGTTTCAGCCCCAGCATTTT. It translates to CASSPRTGFQPQHF.

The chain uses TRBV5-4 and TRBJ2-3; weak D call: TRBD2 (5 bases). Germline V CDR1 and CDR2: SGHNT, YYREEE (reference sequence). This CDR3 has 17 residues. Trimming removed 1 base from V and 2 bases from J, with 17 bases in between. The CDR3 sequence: CASSLSFGRRPTDTQYF. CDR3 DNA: TGTGCCAGCAGCTTGAGCTTCGGGCGGAGGCCCACAGATACGCAGTATTTT. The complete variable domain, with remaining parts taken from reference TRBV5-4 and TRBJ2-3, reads ETGVTQSPTHLIKTRGQQVTLRCSSQSGHNTVSWYQQALGQGPQFIFQYYREEENGRGNFPPRFSGLQFPNYSSELNVNALELDDSALYLCASSLSFGRRPTDTQYFGPGTRLTVL.

In DNA form, the CDR3 reads TGTGCCATCACTACGACTGTAGCCACAGATACGCAGTATTTT. It is translated as CAITTTVATDTQYF. V usage is TRBV10-3 and J usage is TRBJ2-3; D is unresolved. There are 14 residues in the CDR3. V lost 7 bases to trimming and J lost 2 bases, with 13 bases between them. Germline assignment: CDR1 ENHRY and CDR2 SYGVKD.

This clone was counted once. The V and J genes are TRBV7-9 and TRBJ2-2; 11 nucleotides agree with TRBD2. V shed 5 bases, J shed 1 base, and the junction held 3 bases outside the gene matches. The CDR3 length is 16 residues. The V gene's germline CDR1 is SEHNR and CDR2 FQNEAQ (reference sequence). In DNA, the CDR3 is TGTGCCAGCAGCCCGGGACTAGCGGTGAACACCGGGGAGCTGTTTTTT. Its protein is CASSPGLAVNTGELFF.

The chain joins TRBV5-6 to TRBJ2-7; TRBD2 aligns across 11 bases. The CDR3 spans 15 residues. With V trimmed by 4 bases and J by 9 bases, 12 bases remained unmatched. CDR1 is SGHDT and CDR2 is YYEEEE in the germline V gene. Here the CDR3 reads CASSPGLAGGIAQYF. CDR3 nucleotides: TGTGCCAGCAGCCCCGGTCTAGCGGGGGGAATAGCGCAGTACTTC.